This entry features one T cell receptor (beta chain) sequence. What it recognizes is unknown. The sample is drawn from a study of shared clonotypes between healthy human individuals. Study at large: Aged between 18 and 49, the donors were a couple of women and a few men. Three CD4 naive, three CD4 memory, two CD8 naive and one CD8 memory plate were used per donor.

The trim removed 6 bases at V and 5 bases at J, leaving 9 bases unmatched. In germline, CDR1 is MNHEY, CDR2 SVGAGI. The CDR3 spans 14 residues. Clones were read by immunoSEQ multiplex PCR, and TCRdb kept only the in-frame ones, dropping some. The data hold 2 million to 2.5 million clones, with approximately 93% observed a single time. Study-wide results and limits: The diversity represented, both genetic and in exposure history, was limited by few donors. Generally, estimated richness proved larger in naive subsets than it did in memory subsets.

The sample comprised naive CD4+ T cells from PBMCs. Subset meaning: CD45RA+ positively selected. This clonotype was obtained from a man aged 18 to 35 in good health. Some clones in this sample may be carry-over from other donors' samples. The V call is TRBV6-5, the J call TRBJ2-7; 8 nucleotides agree with TRBD1. Here the CDR3 DNA reads TGTGCCAGCAGATCTACAGGGGGGCAAAACGAGCAGTACTTC. Amino acid sequence: CASRSTGGQNEQYF.